These 2 T cell receptor beta chains were all obtained from the same sample, sequenced in a study of TIL therapy for anti-PD-1-resistant metastatic lung cancer. The immunoSEQ assay was v3. The method was immunoSEQ multiplex PCR; TCRdb's version includes in-frame clones alone and lacks a portion of them. Here the sample spans around 30,000 clones, 74% being singletons. As for time point: pre-treatment sample, taken before nivolumab and TIL therapy. The sequencing here drew on blood, taken at baseline. Receptors were obtained from a woman between 30 and 80 years old with non-small cell lung cancer.

There are a few counts of this clone. The chain joins TRBV7-9 to TRBJ1-2; 8 positions agree with TRBD1. The CDR3 runs 14 residues. Germline-derived CDR1 and CDR2 are SEHNR and FQNEAQ (reference sequence). Losses at the gene ends were 6 bases for V and 4 bases for J; bases not matched to a gene: 7. The CDR3 is CASSVDRAVYGYTF. The CDR3 DNA reads as TGTGCCAGCAGTGTGGACAGGGCGGTCTATGGCTACACCTTC.

This clone was detected only a few times. The chain couples TRBV5-1 to TRBJ2-6; tentative D call: TRBD2 (6 bases). Germline CDR1 reads SGHRS; CDR2 reads YFSETQ. The CDR3 spans 15 residues. Trimming left V 3 bases short and J 1 base short, with 8 bases between. The DNA for the CDR3 is TGCGCCAGCAGCTCGGGGGTATCTGGGGCCAACGTCCTGACTTTC. Encoded protein: CASSSGVSGANVLTF.